This T cell receptor beta chain stems from a study of regulatory T cells in long-lasting Graves disease. Findings and limits, study-wide: TCR diversity was lower in persistent Graves' patients (versus newly diagnosed ones).

As concerns this clonotype: Its antigen is unidentified.

Researchers made TCR beta libraries by using iRepertoire HTBI primers and running Arm-PCR on CDR3 regions. Original handling: Identified across the samples were fewer than 70 TRBV segments and roughly 14 TRBJ segments. MiXCR was run by TCRdb on the multiplex PCR reads, yielding one entry per CDR3 protein. TCRdb, not the authors, supplied the V and J calls. The sample holds about 420,000 distinct CDR3 sequences; over 15% are singletons and the top ten take about 23%. The CDR3 length is 14 residues. Looked up from germline, CDR1 is MNHEY and CDR2 is SVGEGT. V was trimmed by 5 bases and J by 1 base, leaving 11 bases between them. The time point is: newly diagnosed GD, antithyroid drugs for less than 3 months. Scientists built the TCR library using RNA that was extracted from PBMCs. The same sample was also studied in work on T cells in Graves' hyperthyroidism and ophthalmopathy. Per that study: First-round RT-PCR with HTBI primers amplified the TCR CDR3 region.

The sequences come from peripheral blood mononuclear cells (PBMCs), collected at new diagnosis, from a patient treated with antithyroid drugs. This receptor was obtained from a woman between 18 and 29 years old with Graves disease. The chain couples TRBV6-2 or TRBV6-3 to TRBJ1-1; D gene unclear. Here the CDR3 DNA reads TGTGCCAGCAGTCAACCACCAGAGAACACTGAAGCTTTCTTT. It specifies CASSQPPENTEAFF.